The T cell receptor (beta chain) described here comes from a study of cytomegalovirus exposure and HLA in healthy donors. Notes on the study in general: Common viral pathogens were later found to be apparently linked to several of the most significant clusters. Sequence variants that were highly shared formed a cluster that was likely a sequencing artifact. Later analysis associated a missense DCLRE1C variant with TCR beta V- and J-gene trimming.

The PCR used 60 Vbeta and 13 Jbeta primers. Here immunoSEQ multiplex PCR was the method, and the copy in TCRdb shows in-frame clones only, minus some. Among some 99,000 clones listed, 73% were seen once. Germline CDR1 reads MGHRA; CDR2 reads YSYEKL. Trimming took 1 base from V and 1 from J; bases not matched to a gene: 11. The CDR3 consists of 19 residues. Of note for this clone: Its antigen remains unknown.

This receptor was identified in a middle-aged man in good health and CMV-seronegative. The sequencing sample was made of PBMCs. The V call is TRBV4-1, the J call TRBJ1-5; TRBD1 agrees at 9 bases. CDR3 bases: TGCGCCAGCAGCCAAGGAGGGGTTTACGACAGGGGGAGCAATCAGCCCCAGCATTTT. It translates to CASSQGGVYDRGSNQPQHF.